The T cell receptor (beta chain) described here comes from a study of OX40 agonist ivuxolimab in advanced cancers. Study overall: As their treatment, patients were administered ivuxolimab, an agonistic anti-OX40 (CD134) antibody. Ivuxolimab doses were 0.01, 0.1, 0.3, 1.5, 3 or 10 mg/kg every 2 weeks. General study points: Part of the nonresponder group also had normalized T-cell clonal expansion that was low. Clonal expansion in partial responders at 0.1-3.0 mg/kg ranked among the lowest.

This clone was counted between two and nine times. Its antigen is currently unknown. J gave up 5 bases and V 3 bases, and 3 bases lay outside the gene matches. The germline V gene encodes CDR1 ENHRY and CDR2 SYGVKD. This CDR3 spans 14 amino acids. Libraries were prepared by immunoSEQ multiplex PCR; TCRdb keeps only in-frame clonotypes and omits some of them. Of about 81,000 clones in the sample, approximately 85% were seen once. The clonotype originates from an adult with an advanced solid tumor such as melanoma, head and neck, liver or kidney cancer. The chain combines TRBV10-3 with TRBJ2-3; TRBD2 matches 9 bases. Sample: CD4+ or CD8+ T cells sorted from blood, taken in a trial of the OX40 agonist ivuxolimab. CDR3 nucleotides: TGTGCCATCAGTGAAGTACTAGCGGGAGATACGCAGTATTTT. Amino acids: CAISEVLAGDTQYF.